Shown below are 31 T cell receptor beta chains from a single sample sequenced in a study of T cell responses to AZD1222 COVID-19 vaccine. The table came from immunoSEQ multiplex PCR; TCRdb's copy has only in-frame clones and leaves some out. The sample has 120,000 to 150,000 clones; about 86% are singletons. The source material was peripheral blood, sampled 28 days after the second AZD1222 dose. These receptor sequences come from an adult who received the AZD1222 COVID-19 vaccine.

Here the CDR3 reads CASSPEGGSHQPQHF. The DNA of the CDR3 is TGTGCCAGCAGCCCCGAGGGTGGGTCGCACCAGCCCCAGCATTTT. The chain couples TRBV21-1 to TRBJ1-5. TRBV21-1 is annotated as a pseudogene. This CDR3 is built from 15 residues.

J is TRBJ2-7 and V is TRBV23-1; D is uncertain. TRBV23-1 is an ORF for which the function is uncertain. V lost 5 bases to trimming and J lost 6 bases, with 8 bases between them. CDR3 length: 11 amino acids. In DNA form, the CDR3 reads TGCGCCAGCAGTAGGCGTCGCGAGCAGTACTTC. This sequence encodes CASSRRREQYF.

The chain couples TRBV4-1 to TRBJ2-2; TRBD2 matches 10 bases. Looked up from germline, CDR1 is MGHRA and CDR2 is YSYEKL. The V segment lost 1 base and the J segment 9 bases; nucleotides outside the gene matches: 14. The CDR3 is made up of 18 amino acids. The CDR3 region is CASSQVLLPGAGGRELFF. The CDR3 DNA follows: TGCGCCAGCAGCCAAGTACTCCTCCCGGGAGCGGGGGGGCGGGAGCTGTTTTTT.

With regard to this clone: The sample carries other DNA sequences with the same CDR3. The V gene is TRBV12-3 or TRBV12-4, the J gene TRBJ2-7; D ambiguous. This CDR3 region has 12 residues. V dropped 1 base and J dropped 5 bases, with 6 bases sitting between them. CDR3 in amino acids: CASSLVRDEQYF. CDR3 sequence (DNA): TGTGCCAGCAGTTTAGTACGGGACGAGCAGTACTTC.

The chain recombines TRBV9 with TRBJ2-3; no clear D. The CDR3 runs to 13 residues. V dropped 4 bases and J dropped 6 bases, with 12 bases sitting between them. Per germline, CDR1 SGDLS and CDR2 YYNGEE. CDR3 in DNA: TGTGCCAGCAGCTCTCTGCGAGCCGATACGCAGTATTTT. Amino acids: CASSSLRADTQYF.

The rearrangement links TRBV7-9 to TRBJ2-3, with a possible D match to TRBD1 (5 bases). Looked up from germline, CDR1 is SEHNR and CDR2 is FQNEAQ (reference sequence). Trimming stripped 4 bases from V and 0 bases from J, with 17 bases between. The CDR3 runs 17 residues. The CDR3 nucleotides read TGTGCCAGCAGCTCCCCCCTGTTGACAGACAGCACAGATACGCAGTATTTT. This sequence encodes CASSSPLLTDSTDTQYF. Full variable domain (remainder filled in from reference TRBV7-9 and TRBJ2-3): DTGVSQNPRHKITKRGQNVTFRCDPISEHNRLYWYRQTLGQGPEFLTYFQNEAQLEKSRLLSDRFSAERPKGSFSTLEIQRTEQGDSAMYLCASSSPLLTDSTDTQYFGPGTRLTVL.

This clone is a singleton in its sample. The chain has TRBV3-1 (or the pseudogene TRBV3-2) and TRBJ2-7; TRBD1 matches 8 bases. Trimming removed 4 bases from V and 2 bases from J; junction bases left unmatched: 7. There are 15 residues in the CDR3. Germline CDR1 reads LGHDT; CDR2 reads YNNKEL (reference sequence). DNA of the CDR3: TGTGCCAGCAGCCTTGCGACAGGGGCCACCTACGAGCAGTACTTC. It is translated as CASSLATGATYEQYF.

The chain links TRBV5-1 to TRBJ1-1; D ambiguous. V was shortened by 0 bases and J by 7 bases, with 10 bases between the two germline ends. This CDR3 region has 13 residues. Germline V gene lookup returns CDR1 SGHRS and CDR2 YFSETQ. DNA for the CDR3: TGCGCCAGCAGCTTGGAGTCGGCTCTTGAAGCTTTCTTT. Residues: CASSLESALEAFF.

The chain is built from TRBV14 and TRBJ2-7; the D gene is possibly TRBD2 (6 bases). The CDR3 sequence is 17 residues long. Per the germline V gene, CDR1 is SGHDN and CDR2 is FVKESK. V was cut by 0 bases and J by 0 bases, with 15 bases left in between. The CDR3 sequence is CASSQDMGTLTSYEQYF. The CDR3 DNA sequence: TGTGCCAGCAGCCAAGATATGGGGACTCTTACCTCCTACGAGCAGTACTTC.

The rearrangement links TRBV5-1 to TRBJ2-3; no firm D call. The CDR3 extends over 13 amino acids. V shed 0 bases and J shed 5 bases, with 7 bases lying between them. The germline gives CDR1 SGHRS, CDR2 YFSETQ. Here the CDR3 reads CASSLGIRDTQYF. In DNA form, the CDR3 reads TGCGCCAGCAGCTTGGGGATTAGAGATACGCAGTATTTT.

J is TRBJ1-2 and V is TRBV6-6; the D gene is possibly TRBD1 (5 bases). The CDR3 runs 15 residues. CDR1 and CDR2 from the germline V gene are MNHNY and SVGAGI (reference sequence). V lost 2 bases and J lost 7, with 17 bases in between. CDR3 region: CASSYDGTAQVGYTF. For the CDR3, the DNA is TGTGCCAGCAGTTACGACGGGACGGCCCAGGTTGGCTACACCTTC.

The gene calls are TRBV10-1 and TRBJ1-1; no definite D call. The CDR3 contains 13 residues. The V end lost 3 bases, the J end lost 7 bases, and 12 bases lay between the germline ends. The germline CDR1 and CDR2 sequences are WNHNN and SYGVQD (reference sequence). The CDR3 reads CASSDSGVDEAFF. CDR3 sequence (DNA): TGCGCCAGCAGTGATTCGGGAGTCGATGAAGCTTTCTTT.

The J gene is TRBJ1-4, the V gene TRBV2; TRBD1 aligns across 8 bases. V was clipped by 6 bases and J by 7 bases; unmatched bases: 7. The CDR3 consists of 14 residues. Germline assignment: CDR1 SNHLY and CDR2 FYNNEI. DNA of the CDR3: TGTGCCAGCAGGACCAGGGGGCAGGGTGAAAAACTGTTTTTT. Translated: CASRTRGQGEKLFF. Looking up the rest from reference TRBV2 and TRBJ1-4 gives the full variable domain: EPEVTQTPSHQVTQMGQEVILRCVPISNHLYFYWYRQILGQKVEFLVSFYNNEISEKSEIFDDQFSVERPDGSNFTLKIRSTKLEDSAMYFCASRTRGQGEKLFFGSGTQLSVL.

The CDR3 region has the DNA TGTGCCAGCAGTCCCGGGGGGGCTAATACGCAGTATTTT. As protein: CASSPGGANTQYF. J is TRBJ2-3 and V is TRBV12-3 or TRBV12-4, with TRBD2 matching over 8 bases. V shed 5 bases and J 7 bases; nucleotides not matched to a gene: 5. This CDR3 region has 13 residues.

The chain employs TRBV15 and TRBJ1-4; no firm D call. The V gene's germline CDR1 is LNHNV and CDR2 YYDKDF (reference sequence). The CDR3 has 14 amino acids. V dropped 0 bases and J dropped 8 bases, with 10 bases sitting between them. The chain's CDR3 is CATSRESSGEKLFF. The DNA for the CDR3 is TGTGCCACCAGCAGAGAGTCCTCCGGCGAAAAACTGTTTTTT.

The chain recombines TRBV3-1 (or the pseudogene TRBV3-2) with TRBJ2-7; 14 bases match TRBD2. From germline, CDR1 is LGHDT and CDR2 YNNKEL (reference sequence). Germline trimming cut 5 bases from V and 7 bases from J; bases unmatched to any gene: 13. This CDR3 is 17 amino acids long. The CDR3 DNA reads TGTGCCAGCAGCTTCTCCGAAGGGACTAGCGGGAGTCGGGAGCAGTACTTC. It translates to CASSFSEGTSGSREQYF.

This chain connects TRBV28 to TRBJ1-4; unclear D gene. CDR1 MDHEN and CDR2 SYDVKM come from the germline V gene. The V and J ends lost 3 bases and 0 bases respectively, with 5 bases between them. The CDR3 extends over 14 amino acids. DNA of the CDR3: TGTGCCAGCAGTTTTGGCGCAACTAATGAAAAACTGTTTTTT. Translated, it gives CASSFGATNEKLFF.

This clone has a handful of counts. This chain links TRBV3-1 (or the pseudogene TRBV3-2) with TRBJ1-1; the match to TRBD1 covers 9 bases. The CDR3 contains 14 residues. Germline lookup yields CDR1 LGHDT and CDR2 YNNKEL (reference sequence). With V trimmed by 6 bases and J by 5 bases, 7 bases remained unmatched. The CDR3 coding sequence is TGTGCCAGCAGTCTTACAGGGGGCAGGACTGAAGCTTTCTTT. Translated: CASSLTGGRTEAFF.

The chain links TRBV15 to TRBJ1-1; the D gene is possibly TRBD1 (5 bases). CDR3 length equals 14 residues. CDR1 and CDR2 (germline): LNHNV, YYDKDF (reference sequence). Trimming pared 0 bases from V and 5 bases from J, leaving 10 bases between. The CDR3 bases are TGTGCCACCAGCAGAGATCTTGGGGCGACTGAAGCTTTCTTT. This codes for CATSRDLGATEAFF.

The chain joins TRBV29-1 to TRBJ2-4; D possibly corresponds to TRBD1 (6 bases). Germline V CDR1 and CDR2: SQVTM, ANQGSEA. This CDR3 has 12 residues. The V end was cut by 7 bases, the J end by 8 bases, with 15 bases between. CDR3 residues: CSAEDRRDIQYF. CDR3 DNA: TGCAGCGCCGAGGACAGAAGAGACATTCAGTACTTC. The complete variable domain, with remaining parts taken from reference TRBV29-1 and TRBJ2-4, reads SAVISQKPSRDICQRGTSLTIQCQVDSQVTMMFWYRQQPGQSLTLIATANQGSEATYESGFVIDKFPISRPNLTFSTLTVSNMSPEDSSIYLCSAEDRRDIQYFGAGTRLSVL.

This chain connects TRBV18 to TRBJ1-6; D gene uncertain. The V end was cut by 6 bases, the J end by 0 bases, with 12 bases between. The V gene's germline CDR1 is KGHSH and CDR2 LQKENI. The CDR3 spans 16 residues. CDR3 in amino acids: CASSPSASSYNSPLHF. The CDR3 bases are TGTGCCAGCTCCCCCTCGGCTAGCTCCTATAATTCACCCCTCCACTTT.

The V gene is TRBV2, the J gene TRBJ1-1; 7 bases are a match to TRBD1. Unmatched junction bases numbered 10, after V lost 7 bases and J lost 8 bases. The CDR3 spans 13 residues. Looked up from germline, CDR1 is SNHLY and CDR2 is FYNNEI. The CDR3 here is CASKGAGPPEAFF. The CDR3 nucleotides are TGTGCCAGCAAGGGGGCAGGGCCACCCGAAGCTTTCTTT.

Note on this clone: No conserved phenylalanine or tryptophan is present at the end of the CDR3, so a read error is the likely explanation. The DNA is omitted, as the CDR3 cannot be located on it reliably, and the CDR3 follows TCRdb's listing. The chain joins TRBV21-1 to TRBJ2-7; TRBD1 is taken as the D call from the table, unchecked against the DNA. TRBV21-1 is recorded as a pseudogene. The CDR3 is made up of 12 amino acids, end residues included. CDR3 amino acids: CASSKGGHSITR.

The chain carries TRBV6-5 and TRBJ1-4; D not certain. The V end lost 9 bases, the J end lost 3 bases, and 11 bases lay between the germline ends. The CDR3 is 13 residues long. CDR1 is MNHEY, CDR2 SVGAGI, per germline. This CDR3 is CASSRTANEKLFF. The DNA for the CDR3 is TGTGCCAGTTCGAGGACTGCTAATGAAAAACTGTTTTTT.

The J gene is TRBJ1-5, the V gene TRBV2; 7 bases line up with TRBD1. This CDR3 is built from 15 residues. CDR1 and CDR2 (germline): SNHLY, FYNNEI. Germline trimming cut 6 bases from V and 1 base from J; bases unmatched to any gene: 6. CDR3 protein: CASSEQGPSNQPQHF. As DNA, the CDR3 is TGTGCCAGCAGCGAACAGGGGCCGAGCAATCAGCCCCAGCATTTT. The variable domain in full, completed from reference TRBV2 and TRBJ1-5, reads EPEVTQTPSHQVTQMGQEVILRCVPISNHLYFYWYRQILGQKVEFLVSFYNNEISEKSEIFDDQFSVERPDGSNFTLKIRSTKLEDSAMYFCASSEQGPSNQPQHFGDGTRLSIL.

This clone occurred once. The V and J genes are TRBV4-2 and TRBJ1-1; D not resolved. CDR1 and CDR2 from the germline V gene are LGHNA and YNFKEQ. Between the trimmed V and J ends, which lost 6 bases and 1 base, there was a span of 18 bases. This CDR3 comprises 16 residues. CDR3: CASRERVGVSNTEAFF. CDR3 DNA sequence: TGTGCCAGCAGGGAGAGGGTCGGGGTCTCGAACACTGAAGCTTTCTTT.

The chain uses TRBV19 and TRBJ1-2, with D tentatively TRBD1 (6 bases). This CDR3 spans 13 amino acids. Germline values: CDR1 LNHDA, CDR2 SQIVND (reference sequence). V shed 8 bases and J shed 4 bases, with 14 bases lying between them. The CDR3 reads CASWQGPGYGYTF. The DNA for the CDR3 is TGTGCCAGTTGGCAGGGGCCGGGCTATGGCTACACCTTC.

This clone was observed a few times. This chain uses TRBV2 with TRBJ2-7; TRBD1 matches 8 bases. V lost 9 bases, J lost 7 bases, and 14 bases stayed unmatched. CDR1 and CDR2 from the germline V gene are SNHLY and FYNNEI. This CDR3 comprises 14 residues. In DNA, the CDR3 is TGTGCCAGTTACAAGTTTCAGGGGGCGCGGGAGCAGTACTTC. This encodes CASYKFQGAREQYF.

This clone came up once. This rearrangement joins TRBV7-2 to TRBJ2-7; D remains ambiguous. Germline V gene lookup returns CDR1 SGHTA and CDR2 FQGNSA. The length of the CDR3 is 15 residues. Trimming took 2 bases from V and 3 from J, leaving 14 bases between them. For the CDR3, the DNA is TGTGCCAGCAGCTTAAATCCCAACAGCAACTACGAGCAGTACTTC. It translates to CASSLNPNSNYEQYF. Combining the CDR3 with reference TRBV7-2 and TRBJ2-7 gives the whole variable domain GAGVSQSPSNKVTEKGKDVELRCDPISGHTALYWYRQSLGQGLEFLIYFQGNSAPDKSGLPSDRFSAERTGGSVSTLTIQRTQQEDSAVYLCASSLNPNSNYEQYFGPGTRLTVT.

The chain combines TRBV7-9 with TRBJ1-2; 7 bases are a match to TRBD1. The junction had 6 bases not matched to a gene; V was cut back by 5 bases and J by 6 bases. Looked up from germline, CDR1 is SEHNR and CDR2 is FQNEAQ (reference sequence). The CDR3 runs to 13 residues. DNA for the CDR3: TGTGCCAGCAGCCTGACAGGGATGGATGGCTACACCTTC. Its protein product is CASSLTGMDGYTF.

The chain joins TRBV15 to TRBJ2-3; 15 nucleotides line up with TRBD2. V was pared by 7 bases and J by 3 bases, with 5 bases of the junction left unmatched. Per germline, CDR1 LNHNV and CDR2 YYDKDF (reference sequence). The CDR3 length is 16 residues. For the CDR3, the DNA is TGTGCCACCAAGAGGACTAGCGGGGGGGCTACAGATACGCAGTATTTT. This translates into CATKRTSGGATDTQYF.